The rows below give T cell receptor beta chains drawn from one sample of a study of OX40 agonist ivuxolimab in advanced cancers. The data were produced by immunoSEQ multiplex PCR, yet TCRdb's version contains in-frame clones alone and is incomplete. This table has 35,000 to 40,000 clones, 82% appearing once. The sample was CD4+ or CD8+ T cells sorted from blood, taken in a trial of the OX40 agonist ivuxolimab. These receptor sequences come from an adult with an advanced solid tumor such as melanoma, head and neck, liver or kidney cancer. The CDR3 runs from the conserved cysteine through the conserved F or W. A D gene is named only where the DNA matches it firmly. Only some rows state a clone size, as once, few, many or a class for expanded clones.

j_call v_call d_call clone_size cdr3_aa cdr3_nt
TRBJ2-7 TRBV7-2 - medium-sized CASSLAGVYEQYF TGTGCCAGCAGCTTAGCCGGGGTCTACGAGCAGTACTTC
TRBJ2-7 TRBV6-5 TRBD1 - CASSEDRENYEQYF TGTGCCAGCAGTGAGGACAGGGAGAACTACGAGCAGTACTTC
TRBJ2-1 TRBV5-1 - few CASSEAGSYGNEQFF TGCGCCAGCAGCGAGGCCGGGTCCTATGGCAATGAGCAGTTCTTC
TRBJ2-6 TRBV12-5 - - CASGPRNSGANVLTF TGTGCTAGTGGTCCGCGAAACTCTGGGGCCAACGTCCTGACTTTC
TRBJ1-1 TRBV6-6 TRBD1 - CASREQGAVTEAFF TGTGCCAGCAGGGAACAGGGGGCTGTCACTGAAGCTTTCTTT
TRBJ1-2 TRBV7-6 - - CASSLDPAKGYTF TGTGCCAGCAGCTTAGACCCCGCTAAGGGCTACACCTTC
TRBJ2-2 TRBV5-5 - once CASSLGPTGELFF TGTGCCAGCAGCTTGGGTCCCACCGGGGAGCTGTTTTTT
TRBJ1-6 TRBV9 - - CASSVEDGSSYNSPLHF TGTGCCAGCAGCGTAGAGGACGGGAGCTCCTATAATTCACCCCTCCACTTT
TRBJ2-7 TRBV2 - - CASSPTSYEQYF TGTGCCAGCAGTCCGACCTCCTACGAGCAGTACTTC
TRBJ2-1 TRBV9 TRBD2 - CASSVDGRALGEQFF TGTGCCAGCAGCGTAGACGGGAGGGCCCTCGGTGAGCAGTTCTTC
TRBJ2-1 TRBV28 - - CASKGTGPKYYNEQFF TGTGCCAGCAAGGGAACCGGGCCAAAATACTACAATGAGCAGTTCTTC
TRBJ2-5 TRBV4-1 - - CASSRGLRILEQETQYF TGCGCCAGCAGCCGCGGGTTGCGGATCCTGGAACAAGAGACCCAGTACTTC
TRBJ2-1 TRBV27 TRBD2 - CASSLRPGLAGGSEQFF TGTGCCAGCAGTTTGCGGCCCGGACTAGCGGGAGGAAGCGAGCAGTTCTTC
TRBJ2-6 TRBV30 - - CARGSSGANVLTF TGTGCCCGAGGAAGCTCTGGGGCCAACGTCCTGACTTTC
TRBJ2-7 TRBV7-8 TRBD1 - CASTLRTGYEQYF TGTGCCAGCACCCTCCGGACAGGCTACGAGCAGTACTTC
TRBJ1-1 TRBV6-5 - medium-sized CASSYFGSEAFF TGTGCCAGCAGTTACTTCGGGTCTGAAGCTTTCTTT
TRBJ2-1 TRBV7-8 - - CASSLMSGRQQFF TGTGCCAGCAGCTTGATGTCGGGGCGTCAGCAGTTCTTC
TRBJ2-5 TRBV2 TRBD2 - CASKREAPTQYF TGTGCCAGCAAGCGGGAGGCCCCTACCCAGTACTTC
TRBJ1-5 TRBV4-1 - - CASSQGILRIYSNQPQHF TGCGCCAGCAGCCAAGGGATACTGAGAATCTATAGCAATCAGCCCCAGCATTTT
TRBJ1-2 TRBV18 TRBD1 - CASSPPTGVVGYTF TGTGCCAGCTCACCTCCAACAGGGGTCGTTGGCTACACCTTC
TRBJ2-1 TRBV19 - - CASSSLGVGAYNEQFF TGTGCCAGTAGTAGTCTAGGAGTTGGCGCCTACAATGAGCAGTTCTTC
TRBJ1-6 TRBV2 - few CASSPRVGWNSPLHF TGTGCCAGCAGTCCTCGGGTAGGGTGGAATTCACCCCTCCACTTT
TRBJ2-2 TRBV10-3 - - CAISDGGRINTGELFF TGTGCCATCAGTGACGGGGGCAGGATTAACACCGGGGAGCTGTTTTTT
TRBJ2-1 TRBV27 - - CASSADRYNEQFF TGTGCCAGCAGTGCCGACAGGTATAATGAGCAGTTCTTC
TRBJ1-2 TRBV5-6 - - CASSLGNGINYGYTF TGTGCCAGCAGCTTGGGAAACGGGATTAACTATGGCTACACCTTC